These 8 T cell receptor beta chains originate from one sample sequenced in a study of T cells after yellow fever vaccination. In TCRdb, the 5' RACE reads were re-called with MiXCR into one record per CDR3 protein. Counted here are around 310,000 distinct CDR3 sequences, about 4% occurring once; the ten biggest clones make up roughly a quarter. The sample consisted of PBMCs, taken 5 days after the yellow fever booster vaccination. These receptor sequences come from a man aged 18 to 30 who received the YFV17D yellow fever vaccine.

There are many counts of this clonotype. The chain links TRBV6-2 or TRBV6-3 to TRBJ2-7; D gene ambiguous. Trimming left V 5 bases short and J 4 bases short, with 6 bases between. CDR1 MNHEY and CDR2 SVGEGT come from the germline V gene. The CDR3 loop spans 11 amino acids. The CDR3: CASSAGYEQYF. Here the CDR3 DNA reads TGTGCCAGCAGTGCTGGGTACGAGCAGTACTTC.

This clonotype was seen ten or more times. The DNA for the CDR3 is TGTGCCAGTCAAAGTGGCGGTGAAGCTTTCTTT. It is translated as CASQSGGEAFF. The chain joins TRBV19 to TRBJ1-1; no firm D call. CDR1 and CDR2 from the germline V gene are LNHDA and SQIVND (reference sequence). This CDR3 has 11 residues. V was trimmed by 8 bases and J by 7 bases, leaving 11 bases between them.

This sequence joins TRBV6-6 and TRBJ1-6; D uncertain. Trimming shortened V by 5 bases and J by 10 bases, and 9 bases separated the two germline ends. CDR3 length equals 12 residues. CDR1 is MNHNY, CDR2 SVGAGI, per germline (reference sequence). The CDR3 DNA is TGTGCCAGCAGTCGCCTGGGATCACCCCTCCACTTT. The encoded protein is CASSRLGSPLHF.

This clonotype was recorded at least ten times. The J gene is TRBJ2-2, the V gene TRBV7-2; D is perhaps TRBD1 or TRBD2 (5 bases each). This CDR3 contains 14 residues. Germline-derived CDR1 and CDR2 are SGHTA and FQGNSA. V dropped 4 bases and J dropped 7 bases, with 13 bases sitting between them. The CDR3 loop reads CASSSRRDGGELFF. For the CDR3, the DNA is TGTGCCAGCAGCTCGAGACGGGACGGCGGGGAGCTGTTTTTT.

The chain couples TRBV7-3 to TRBJ2-6, with TRBD1 matching 12 bases. Losses at the gene ends were 5 bases for V and 0 bases for J; bases not matched to a gene: 11. The CDR3 has 20 amino acids. Per germline, CDR1 SGHTA and CDR2 FQGTGA. CDR3 in amino acids: CASSPYGTGGLNSGANVLTF. CDR3 coding DNA: TGTGCCAGCAGCCCCTATGGGACAGGGGGCCTGAACTCTGGGGCCAACGTCCTGACTTTC. The full variable domain, completed using reference TRBV7-3 and TRBJ2-6, is GAGVSQTPSNKVTEKGKYVELRCDPISGHTALYWYRQSLGQGPEFLIYFQGTGAADDSGLPNDRFFAVRPEGSVSTLKIQRTERGDSAVYLCASSPYGTGGLNSGANVLTFGAGSRLTVL.

This clonotype was observed at least ten times. The V call is TRBV20-1, the J call TRBJ2-3; tentatively, D is TRBD2 (6 bases). This CDR3 comprises 15 residues. The germline CDR1 and CDR2 sequences are DFQATT and SNEGSKA (reference sequence). The V end lost 4 bases, the J end lost 6 bases, and 20 bases lay between the germline ends. The CDR3, as DNA: TGCAGTGCTATGCACGTCGGCGGGACGAGTGATACGCAGTATTTT. The encoded protein is CSAMHVGGTSDTQYF.

V usage is TRBV5-1 and J usage is TRBJ2-5, with TRBD1 matching 7 bases. CDR1 is SGHRS, CDR2 YFSETQ, per germline. There are 14 residues in the CDR3. V shed 4 bases and J 4 bases; nucleotides not matched to a gene: 7. This CDR3 is CASSGTGTVETQYF. CDR3 DNA sequence: TGCGCCAGCAGCGGGACCGGGACAGTAGAGACCCAGTACTTC.

This clonotype was observed many times. The chain links TRBV5-1 to TRBJ2-7; no reliable D call. The germline V and J ends were trimmed by 0 bases and 3 bases, with 4 bases remaining between them. CDR1 and CDR2 from the germline V gene are SGHRS and YFSETQ. CDR3 length equals 12 residues. CDR3 loop: CASSLDVYEQYF. The CDR3 bases are TGCGCCAGCAGCTTGGACGTCTACGAGCAGTACTTC.